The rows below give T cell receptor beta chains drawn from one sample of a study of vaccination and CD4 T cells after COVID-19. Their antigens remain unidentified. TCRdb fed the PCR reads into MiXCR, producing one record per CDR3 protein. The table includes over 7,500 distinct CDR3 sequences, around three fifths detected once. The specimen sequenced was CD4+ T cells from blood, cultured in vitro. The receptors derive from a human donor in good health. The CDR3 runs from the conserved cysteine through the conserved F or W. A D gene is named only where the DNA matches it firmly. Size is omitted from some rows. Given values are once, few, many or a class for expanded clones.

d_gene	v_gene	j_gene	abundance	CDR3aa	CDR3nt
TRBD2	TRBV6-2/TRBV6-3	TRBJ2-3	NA	CASNTERARTSPTDTQYF	TGTGCCAGCAACACGGAACGCGCTAGGACTAGCCCCACAGATACGCAGTATTTT
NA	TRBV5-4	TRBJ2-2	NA	CASSLQQGNTGELFF	TGTGCCAGCAGCTTACAACAGGGAAACACCGGGGAGCTGTTTTTT
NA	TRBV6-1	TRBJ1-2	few	CASSRHTLGGYTF	TGTGCCAGCAGTCGACACACTTTGGGGGGCTACACCTTC
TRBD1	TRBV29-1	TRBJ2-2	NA	CSVWVRGRDGGELFF	TGCAGCGTTTGGGTCAGGGGGCGCGATGGCGGGGAGCTGTTTTTT
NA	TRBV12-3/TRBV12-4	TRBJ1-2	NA	CASSPNGNYGYTF	TGTGCCAGCAGTCCTAACGGGAACTATGGCTACACCTTC
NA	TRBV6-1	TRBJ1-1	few	CASIENTEAFF	TGTGCCAGCATTGAGAACACTGAAGCTTTCTTT
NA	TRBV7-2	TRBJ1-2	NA	CASSLVGFGYTF	TGTGCCAGCAGCTTAGTCGGTTTTGGCTACACCTTC
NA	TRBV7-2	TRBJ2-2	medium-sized	CASSLAGGELFF	TGTGCCAGCAGCTTAGCCGGCGGGGAGCTGTTTTTT
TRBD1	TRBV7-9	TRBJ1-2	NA	CASSLGTGVGYTF	TGTGCCAGCAGCTTAGGGACAGGGGTTGGCTACACCTTC
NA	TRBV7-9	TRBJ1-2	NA	CASSPPGGRAEGYTF	TGTGCCAGCAGCCCCCCTGGGGGCAGAGCCGAAGGCTACACCTTC
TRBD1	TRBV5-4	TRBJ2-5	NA	CASSTSTGGFGETQYF	TGTGCCAGCAGCACCTCGACAGGGGGCTTCGGAGAGACCCAGTACTTC
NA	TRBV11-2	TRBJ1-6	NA	CASSLSRVPSPLHF	TGTGCCAGCAGCTTGAGCAGGGTACCCTCACCCCTCCACTTT
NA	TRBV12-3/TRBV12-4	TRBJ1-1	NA	CASSLYSNTEAFF	TGTGCCAGCAGTCTCTACAGTAACACTGAAGCTTTCTTT
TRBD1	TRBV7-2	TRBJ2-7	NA	CASSFVTGTGRSYEQYF	TGTGCCAGCAGCTTTGTTACTGGGACAGGACGTTCCTACGAGCAGTACTTC
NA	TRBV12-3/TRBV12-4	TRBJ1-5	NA	CASTSSLNQPQHF	TGTGCCAGCACCTCCTCTCTCAATCAGCCCCAGCATTTT
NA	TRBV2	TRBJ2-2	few	CASRGGSPLTGELFF	TGTGCCAGCAGGGGAGGCAGCCCACTGACCGGGGAGCTGTTTTTT
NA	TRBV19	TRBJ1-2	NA	CASSRGGSNYGYTF	TGTGCCAGTAGTCGCGGTGGGTCTAACTATGGCTACACCTTC
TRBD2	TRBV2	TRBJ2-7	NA	CASSGYLAGAGEQYF	TGTGCCAGCAGCGGGTACTTAGCGGGGGCGGGCGAGCAGTACTTC
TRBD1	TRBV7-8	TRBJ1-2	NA	CASSLGPDRGSYGYTF	TGTGCCAGCAGCTTAGGGCCGGACAGGGGAAGCTATGGCTACACCTTC
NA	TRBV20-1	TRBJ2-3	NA	CSARDRRLEASDTQYF	TGCAGTGCTAGAGATCGAAGGCTAGAGGCCTCAGATACGCAGTATTTT
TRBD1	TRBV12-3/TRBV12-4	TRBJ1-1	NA	CASTRTGAPYFSHAFF	TGTGCCAGCACCAGGACAGGGGCCCCGTATTTTAGTCATGCTTTCTTT
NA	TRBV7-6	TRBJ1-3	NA	CASSLVVGSQISGNTIYF	TGTGCCAGCAGCTTAGTAGTCGGCAGCCAAATCTCTGGAAACACCATATATTTT
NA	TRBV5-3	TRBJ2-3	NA	CASSPSTDTQYF	TGTGCCAGCAGCCCCTCCACAGATACGCAGTATTTT
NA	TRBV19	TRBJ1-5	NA	CASSRSTGSSNQPQHF	TGTGCCAGTAGCCGTTCGACAGGATCATCCAATCAGCCCCAGCATTTT
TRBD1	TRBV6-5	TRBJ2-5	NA	CASSYSGQGPAETQYF	TGTGCCAGCAGTTACTCTGGACAGGGCCCAGCAGAGACCCAGTACTTC
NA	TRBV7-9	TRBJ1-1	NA	CASSQSQNTEAFF	TGTGCCAGCAGCCAATCGCAGAACACTGAAGCTTTCTTT
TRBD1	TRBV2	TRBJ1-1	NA	CASSTGTGRMNTEAFF	TGTGCCAGCAGCACTGGGACAGGGAGGATGAACACTGAAGCTTTCTTT
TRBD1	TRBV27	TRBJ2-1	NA	CASKTGTGGNEQFF	TGTGCCAGCAAAACGGGGACAGGGGGCAATGAGCAGTTCTTC
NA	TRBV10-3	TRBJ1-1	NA	CAISGFGTGNTEAFF	TGTGCCATCAGTGGGTTCGGGACGGGGAACACTGAAGCTTTCTTT
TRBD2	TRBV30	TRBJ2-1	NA	CAWSVLKTSGSKNEQFF	TGTGCCTGGAGTGTCCTCAAGACTAGCGGGAGCAAGAATGAGCAGTTCTTC
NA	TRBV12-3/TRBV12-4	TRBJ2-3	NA	CASTLFGRGLADTQYF	TGTGCCAGCACCCTGTTCGGGCGGGGATTAGCAGATACGCAGTATTTT
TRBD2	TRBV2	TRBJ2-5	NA	CASSGSGGPRETQYF	TGTGCCAGCAGTGGATCGGGGGGGCCGAGGGAGACCCAGTACTTC
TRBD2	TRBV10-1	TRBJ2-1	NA	CASSESRGVTRNEQFF	TGCGCCAGCAGTGAGTCCCGGGGGGTAACGCGGAATGAGCAGTTCTTC
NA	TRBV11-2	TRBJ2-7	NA	CASSSLSRQGQYEQYF	TGTGCCAGCAGCTCCCTGAGTAGGCAGGGTCAATACGAGCAGTACTTC
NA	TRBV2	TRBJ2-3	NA	CASTSSANTDTQYF	TGTGCCAGCACATCTAGCGCTAACACAGATACGCAGTATTTT
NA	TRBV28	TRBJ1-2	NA	CASRHLDGRSYGYTF	TGTGCCAGCAGGCACCTCGACGGGCGAAGCTATGGCTACACCTTC
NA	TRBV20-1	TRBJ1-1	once	CSANKGAYTEAFF	TGCAGTGCTAATAAGGGAGCCTACACTGAAGCTTTCTTT
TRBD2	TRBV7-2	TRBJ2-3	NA	CASSRDFSGGADTQYF	TGTGCCAGCAGCCGCGACTTTAGCGGGGGGGCCGATACGCAGTATTTT
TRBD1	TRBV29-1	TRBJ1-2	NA	CSGETGSEGYTF	TGCAGCGGCGAGACAGGGTCAGAGGGCTACACCTTC
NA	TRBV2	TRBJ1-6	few	CASSVRQADSPLHF	TGTGCCAGCAGTGTCCGACAGGCTGATTCACCCCTCCACTTT
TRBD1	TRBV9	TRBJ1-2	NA	CASSANRGEDGYTF	TGTGCCAGCAGCGCAAACAGGGGGGAAGATGGCTACACCTTC
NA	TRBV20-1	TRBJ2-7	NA	CSARGGASYEQYF	TGCAGTGCTAGAGGCGGGGCATCCTACGAGCAGTACTTC
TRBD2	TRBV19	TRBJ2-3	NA	CASTSGGGSDTQYF	TGTGCCAGTACCTCGGGGGGGGGATCAGATACGCAGTATTTT
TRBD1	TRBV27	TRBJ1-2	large	CASSVGDRGYGYTF	TGTGCCAGCTCCGTTGGGGACAGGGGGTACGGCTACACCTTC
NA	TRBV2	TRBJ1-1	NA	CASSDRANTEAFF	TGTGCCAGCAGTGACAGGGCGAACACTGAAGCTTTCTTT
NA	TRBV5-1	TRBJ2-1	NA	CASSFSAGYNEQFF	TGCGCCAGCAGCTTCTCGGCGGGATACAATGAGCAGTTCTTC
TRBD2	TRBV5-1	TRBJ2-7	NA	CASSLGAGYSYEQYF	TGCGCCAGCAGCTTGGGAGCGGGGTACTCCTACGAGCAGTACTTC
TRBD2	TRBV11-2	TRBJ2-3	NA	CASSVLAGARDTQYF	TGTGCCAGCAGCGTACTAGCGGGGGCCCGGGATACGCAGTATTTT
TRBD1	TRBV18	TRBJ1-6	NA	CASSQGPQGGSNSPLHF	TGTGCCAGCTCACAAGGACCGCAGGGGGGCAGTAATTCACCCCTCCACTTT
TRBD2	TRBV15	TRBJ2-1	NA	CATSPSRGGAVDEQFF	TGTGCCACCAGCCCCTCTCGCGGGGGGGCCGTTGATGAGCAGTTCTTC
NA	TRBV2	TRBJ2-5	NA	CASSDEETQYF	TGTGCCAGCAGTGACGAAGAGACCCAGTACTTC